The 12 T cell receptor beta chains below all came from one sample that was sequenced in a study of T-cell memory formation after mild COVID-19. Each CDR3 protein is one row after TCRdb ran MiXCR on the 5' RACE reads. Of 340,000 or so distinct CDR3 sequences in the sample, over 10% are singletons; the top ten hold around 21%. The sample comprised PBMCs or a T cell subset sorted from them (not recorded which). Receptor source: a man between 18 and 35 years old who had mild COVID-19 (a few samples of this study predate the infection). Cell type and time point are not known.

J is TRBJ2-1 and V is TRBV5-1; no definite D call. The germline V and J ends were trimmed by 0 bases and 0 bases, with 10 bases remaining between them. Germline-derived CDR1 and CDR2 are SGHRS and YFSETQ. This CDR3 region has 16 residues. CDR3: CASSLASHSSYNEQFF. For the CDR3, the DNA is TGCGCCAGCAGCTTGGCGTCGCACAGCTCCTACAATGAGCAGTTCTTC.

This chain connects TRBV6-5 to TRBJ1-4, with D unclear. The germline V gene has CDR1 MNHEY and CDR2 SVGAGI. The CDR3 extends over 13 amino acids. Trimming took off 0 bases at V and 8 bases at J, with 7 bases between the two ends. CDR3 protein: CASSYSSGEKLFF. The CDR3 nucleotides are TGTGCCAGCAGTTACTCGAGCGGGGAAAAACTGTTTTTT.

J is TRBJ2-5 and V is TRBV5-6, with D tentatively TRBD1 (6 bases). The CDR3 is 15 residues long. The germline gives CDR1 SGHDT, CDR2 YYEEEE. V dropped 0 bases and J dropped 2 bases, with 11 bases sitting between them. The CDR3 nucleotides read TGTGCCAGCAGCTTGGGTAGGGGGAAGCAAGAGACCCAGTACTTC. Protein: CASSLGRGKQETQYF.

This clonotype was found a few times. The chain is built from TRBV6-1 and TRBJ1-1; D remains unclear. Germline V CDR1 and CDR2: MNHNS, SASEGT. Trimming shortened V by 6 bases and J by 8 bases, and 10 bases separated the two germline ends. The CDR3 runs to 11 residues. The CDR3 DNA reads TGTGCCAGCAGGGAGGACTGGGAAGCTTTCTTT. It translates to CASREDWEAFF.

This clonotype was seen a few times. V gene TRBV10-1 combines with J gene TRBJ2-7, with D hard to call. Trimming shortened V by 2 bases and J by 4 bases, and 6 bases separated the two germline ends. In germline, CDR1 is WNHNN, CDR2 SYGVQD (reference sequence). This CDR3 region has 12 residues. The chain's CDR3 is CASSENSYEQYF. The CDR3 nucleotides read TGCGCCAGCAGTGAGAATAGTTACGAGCAGTACTTC.

This clonotype came up a few times. CDR3 sequence (DNA): TGCGCCAGCAGCTCGGTTCCGAGACAGGCATCCTACGAGCAGTACTTC. Its translation is CASSSVPRQASYEQYF. The chain employs TRBV5-1 and TRBJ2-7; TRBD1 might be the D (6 bases). This CDR3 is 16 amino acids long. Germline lookup yields CDR1 SGHRS and CDR2 YFSETQ. The V gene lost 3 bases and the J gene lost 1 base, with 17 bases spanning the gap.

The J gene is TRBJ2-3, the V gene TRBV7-3; TRBD2 matches 10 bases. V shed 5 bases and J 1 base; nucleotides not matched to a gene: 18. Germline CDR1 and CDR2: SGHTA and FQGTGA. CDR3 size: 20 residues. CDR3 in amino acids: CASSAGGASGGTQGTDTQYF. The CDR3 bases are TGTGCCAGCAGCGCCGGTGGGGCTAGCGGGGGCACCCAAGGCACAGATACGCAGTATTTT.

V and J are TRBV6-5 and TRBJ1-2; D gene unclear. CDR3 size: 13 residues. Trimming cost V 6 bases and J 8 bases, with 16 bases left between them. CDR1 and CDR2 from the germline V gene are MNHEY and SVGAGI. CDR3 nucleotide sequence: TGTGCCAGCAGCGCTAACACAGCTCGAGGCTACACCTTC. Protein: CASSANTARGYTF.

CDR3 DNA: TGTGCCATCGAGGGACAGGGAAGAACCGGGGAGCTGTTTTTT. As protein: CAIEGQGRTGELFF. V and J are TRBV10-3 and TRBJ2-2; TRBD1 matches 9 bases. The junction had 6 bases not matched to a gene; V was cut back by 8 bases and J by 5 bases. CDR1 and CDR2 (germline): ENHRY, SYGVKD. The CDR3 runs 14 residues.

This clonotype was picked up one time. The chain joins TRBV6-5 to TRBJ1-1, with 7 nucleotides matching TRBD1. This CDR3 is 14 amino acids long. Per germline, CDR1 MNHEY and CDR2 SVGAGI. V lost 6 bases, J lost 1 base, and 5 bases stayed unmatched. DNA of the CDR3: TGTGCCAGCAGGAGGGGGACAGAGAACACTGAAGCTTTCTTT. Residues: CASRRGTENTEAFF.

The chain combines TRBV12-3 or TRBV12-4 with TRBJ2-3; TRBD2 might be the D (6 bases). The CDR3 totals 17 residues. V was trimmed by 3 bases and J by 6 bases, leaving 22 bases between them. CDR3 DNA: TGTGCCAGCAGTTTGGAGTTGCGGGGCGGGTTTAGGGATACGCAGTATTTT. Its translation is CASSLELRGGFRDTQYF.

This clonotype was seen only a few times. V is TRBV20-1 and J is TRBJ1-2; 9 nucleotides align to TRBD1. The germline gives CDR1 DFQATT, CDR2 SNEGSKA (reference sequence). This CDR3 contains 16 residues. V dropped 6 bases and J dropped 6; count of bases not matched to a gene: 17. CDR3 bases: TGCAGTGCCGACAGCTACCGGGACAGGGTATTCGATGGCTACACCTTC. Its protein is CSADSYRDRVFDGYTF.